This TCR beta chain was sequenced in a study of blood T cell repertoires in COVID-19. Study-wide background: Whether acute or convalescent, the COVID-19 samples came from the United States, Italy and Spain. The analysed material was cDNA or gDNA that came from T cells, B-cell-depleted T cells, or PBMCs.

Germline V lookup: CDR1 SGHRS, CDR2 YFSETQ. J lost 3 bases, V lost 0 bases, and 3 bases had no gene match. The CDR3 is made up of 18 amino acids. Only one count was recorded for this clone. Cohort assignment relied on participant-reported clinical history. TCRdb's table, derived via immunoSEQ multiplex PCR, lists solely in-frame clones and lacks some. The sample contains a few hundred thousand clones, 80% to 90% of which appear only once. The V gene is TRBV5-1, the J gene TRBJ2-6; 13 bases match TRBD2. Sequencing was done on a sample of PBMCs or T cells enriched from blood (not recorded which). The sequence was obtained from a man aged 18 to 29 who had recovered from COVID-19. In nucleotides, the CDR3 is TGCGCCAGCAGCTTGGAGGGACTAGCGGGGATTGGGGCCAACGTCCTGACTTTC. This gives the protein CASSLEGLAGIGANVLTF.